This T cell receptor beta chain was profiled in a study of vaccination and CD4 T cells after COVID-19. Study-level information: The convalescents were made up of six males and four females, two of whom were Hispanic.

Sequencing of the DNA from cultured CD4+ T cells was carried out with the Oncomine TCR Beta short-read assay. It was cultured CD4+ T cells from which genomic DNA was extracted. MiXCR, applied by TCRdb to the PCR reads, yields one record per CDR3 protein. This sample has 9,300 or so distinct CDR3 sequences, with roughly half found just once. In regard to this clonotype: Its antigen remains unidentified.

The treatment: approximately nine-day PBMC culture with coronavirus spike peptide pools or control peptides (ViraFEST assay). Antigen-specific T cells were expanded with peptide pools by ViraFEST, and TCRs were then sequenced. The CDR3 length is 13 residues. V shed 6 bases and J shed 0 bases, with 6 bases lying between them. From germline, CDR1 is ENHRY and CDR2 SYGVKD. This TCR derives from a human donor who had recovered from COVID-19. The material sequenced was CD4+ T cells from blood, cultured in vitro. The rearrangement uses TRBV10-3 and TRBJ2-1; D gene ambiguous. The CDR3 loop reads CAIRADSYNEQFF. CDR3 DNA sequence: TGTGCCATCAGGGCAGACTCCTACAATGAGCAGTTCTTC.